The clone carrying this TCR beta chain was picked up one time. Produced via immunoSEQ multiplex PCR; TCRdb's table is partial and in-frame only. The data hold over 80,000 clones, with less than 95% observed a single time. CDR1 is SGHAT, CDR2 FQNNGV, per germline. This CDR3 has 13 residues. J gave up 16 bases and V 1 base, and 10 bases lay outside the gene matches. These data originate in a study of T cell changes during pregnancy in multiple sclerosis. The receptor comes from a female donor in good health, enrolled as a control in a pregnancy study. The rearrangement uses TRBV11-2 and TRBJ2-1; 7 bases are a match to TRBD1. Sequenced here: peripheral blood, sampled in the second trimester of pregnancy. CDR3 nucleotides: TGTGCCAGCAGCTTAGGTTTACAGGGGAGTTACTTCTTC. Translated, it gives CASSLGLQGSYFF.